What follows is one TCR beta chain and its context. The data derive from a study of human T cells and chemical hapten exposure. Germline values: CDR1 MNHNY, CDR2 SVGAGI (reference sequence). CDR3 length: 14 amino acids. V lost 7 bases to trimming and J lost 6 bases, with 18 bases between them. Time point denoted: patch test 3, about 24 weeks after DPC sensitization. Treatment indicated: therapeutic diphenylcyclopropenone sensitization with weekly scalp DPC. A single record per CDR3 protein comes from TCRdb applying MiXCR to the RACE reads. The table records more than 85,000 distinct CDR3 sequences, less than 45% of them present only once.

The sequence came from a man aged 35 to 55 with alopecia areata. Some clones in this sample may be carry-over from other donors' samples. The sample in question was whole blood, obtained in connection with sensitization to the hapten diphenylcyclopropenone (DPC). The V gene is TRBV6-6, the J gene TRBJ1-1, with D uncertain. The CDR3 bases are TGTGCCAGCATCCTATCCCCCGCGCTACCTGAAGCTTTCTTT. Its translation: CASILSPALPEAFF.